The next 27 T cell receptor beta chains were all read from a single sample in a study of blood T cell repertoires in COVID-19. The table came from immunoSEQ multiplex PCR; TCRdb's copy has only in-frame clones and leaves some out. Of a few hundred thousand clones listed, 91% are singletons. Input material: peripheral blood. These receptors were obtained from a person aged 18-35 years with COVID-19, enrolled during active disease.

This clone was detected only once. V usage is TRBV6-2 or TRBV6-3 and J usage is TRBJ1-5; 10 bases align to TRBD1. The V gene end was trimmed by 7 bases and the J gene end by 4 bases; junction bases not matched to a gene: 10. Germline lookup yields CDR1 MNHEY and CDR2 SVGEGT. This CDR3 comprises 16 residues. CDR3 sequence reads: CASTPGQGTVNQPQHF. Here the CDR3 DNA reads TGTGCCAGCACCCCGGGACAGGGGACGGTAAATCAGCCCCAGCATTTT.

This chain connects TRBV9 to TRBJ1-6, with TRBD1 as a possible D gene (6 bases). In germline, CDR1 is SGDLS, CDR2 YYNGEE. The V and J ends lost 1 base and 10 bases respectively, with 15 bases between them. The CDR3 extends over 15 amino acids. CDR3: CASSVSSAGESPLHF. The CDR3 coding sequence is TGTGCCAGCAGCGTATCGTCTGCAGGGGAATCACCCCTCCACTTT.

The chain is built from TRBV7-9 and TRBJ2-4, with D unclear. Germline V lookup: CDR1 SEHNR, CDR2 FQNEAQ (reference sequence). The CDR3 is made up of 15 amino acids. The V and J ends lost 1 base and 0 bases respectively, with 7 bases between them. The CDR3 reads CASSLVQSAKNIQYF. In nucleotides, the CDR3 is TGTGCCAGCAGCTTAGTGCAGTCAGCCAAAAACATTCAGTACTTC.

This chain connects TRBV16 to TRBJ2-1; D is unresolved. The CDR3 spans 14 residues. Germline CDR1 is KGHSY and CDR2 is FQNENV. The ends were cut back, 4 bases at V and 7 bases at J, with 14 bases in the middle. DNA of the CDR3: TGTGCCAGCAGCCGTCTCCTAAACTCAAATGAGCAGTTCTTC. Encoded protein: CASSRLLNSNEQFF.

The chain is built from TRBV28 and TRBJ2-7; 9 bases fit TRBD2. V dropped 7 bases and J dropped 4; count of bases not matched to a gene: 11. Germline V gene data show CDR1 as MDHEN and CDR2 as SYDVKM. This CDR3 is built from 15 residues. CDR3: CASTQVSGRQYEQYF. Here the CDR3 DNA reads TGTGCCAGCACCCAGGTCAGCGGGAGGCAGTACGAGCAGTACTTC.

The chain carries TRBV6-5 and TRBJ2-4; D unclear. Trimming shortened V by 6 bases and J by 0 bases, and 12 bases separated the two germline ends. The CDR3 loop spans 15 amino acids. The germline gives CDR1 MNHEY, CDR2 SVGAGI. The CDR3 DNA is TGTGCCAGCAGCAGAGGAAATCTAGCCAAAAACATTCAGTACTTC. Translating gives CASSRGNLAKNIQYF.

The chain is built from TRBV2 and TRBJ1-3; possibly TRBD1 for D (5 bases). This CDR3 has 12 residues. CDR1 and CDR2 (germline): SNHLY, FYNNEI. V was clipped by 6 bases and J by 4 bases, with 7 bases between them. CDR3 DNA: TGTGCCAGCAGGGGGCGAGGAAACACCATATATTTT. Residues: CASRGRGNTIYF.

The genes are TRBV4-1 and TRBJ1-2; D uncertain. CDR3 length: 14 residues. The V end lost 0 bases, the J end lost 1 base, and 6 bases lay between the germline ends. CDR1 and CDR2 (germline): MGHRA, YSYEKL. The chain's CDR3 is CASSQDPGNYGYTF. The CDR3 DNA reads TGCGCCAGCAGCCAAGATCCGGGTAACTATGGCTACACCTTC.

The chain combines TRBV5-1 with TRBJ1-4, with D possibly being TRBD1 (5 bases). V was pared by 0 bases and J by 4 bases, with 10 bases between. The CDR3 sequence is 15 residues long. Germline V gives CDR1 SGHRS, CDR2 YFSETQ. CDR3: CASSLEGQGNEKLFF. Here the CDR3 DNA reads TGCGCCAGCAGCTTGGAAGGGCAGGGTAATGAAAAACTGTTTTTT.

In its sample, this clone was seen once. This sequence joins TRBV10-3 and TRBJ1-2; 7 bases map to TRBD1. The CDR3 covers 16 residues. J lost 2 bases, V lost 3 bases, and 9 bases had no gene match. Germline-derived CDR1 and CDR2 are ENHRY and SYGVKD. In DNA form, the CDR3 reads TGTGCCATCAGTGACCCCGACAGGGCCGGGAACTATGGCTACACCTTC. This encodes CAISDPDRAGNYGYTF.

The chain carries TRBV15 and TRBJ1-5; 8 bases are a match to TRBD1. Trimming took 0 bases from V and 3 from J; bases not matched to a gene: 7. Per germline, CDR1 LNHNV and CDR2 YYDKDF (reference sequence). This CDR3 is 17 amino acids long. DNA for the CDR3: TGTGCCACCAGCAGAGATCCCCCGACAGGGGTCAATCAGCCCCAGCATTTT. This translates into CATSRDPPTGVNQPQHF.

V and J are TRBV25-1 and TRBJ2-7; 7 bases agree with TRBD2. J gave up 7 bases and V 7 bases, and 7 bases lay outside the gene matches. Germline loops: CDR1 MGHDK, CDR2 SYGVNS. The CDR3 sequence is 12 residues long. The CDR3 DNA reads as TGTGCCAGCATCGCGGGGGTGGGGGAGCAGTACTTC. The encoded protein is CASIAGVGEQYF.

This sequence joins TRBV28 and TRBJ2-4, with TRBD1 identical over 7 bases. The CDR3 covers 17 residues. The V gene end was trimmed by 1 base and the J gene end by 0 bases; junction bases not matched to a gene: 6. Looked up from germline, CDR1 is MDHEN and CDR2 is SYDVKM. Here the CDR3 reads CASSLSSGGLAKNIQYF. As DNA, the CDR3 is TGTGCCAGCAGTTTATCTTCAGGGGGTCTAGCCAAAAACATTCAGTACTTC.

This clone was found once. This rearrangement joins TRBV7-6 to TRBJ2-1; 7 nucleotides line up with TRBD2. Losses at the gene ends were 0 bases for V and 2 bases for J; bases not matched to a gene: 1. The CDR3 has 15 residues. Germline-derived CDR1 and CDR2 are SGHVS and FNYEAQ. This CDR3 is CASSLAGGTYNEQFF. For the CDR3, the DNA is TGTGCCAGCAGCTTAGCGGGAGGGACCTACAATGAGCAGTTCTTC.

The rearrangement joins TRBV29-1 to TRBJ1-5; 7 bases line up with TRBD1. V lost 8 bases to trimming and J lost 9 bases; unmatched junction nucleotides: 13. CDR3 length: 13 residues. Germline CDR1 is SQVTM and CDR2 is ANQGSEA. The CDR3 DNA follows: TGCAGCACTTTACGACAGGGATATCGGCCCCAGCATTTT. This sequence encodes CSTLRQGYRPQHF.

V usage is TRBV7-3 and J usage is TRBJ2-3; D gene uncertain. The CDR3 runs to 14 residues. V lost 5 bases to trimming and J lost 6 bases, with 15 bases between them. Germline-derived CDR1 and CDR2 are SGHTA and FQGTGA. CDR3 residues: CASSAVPSSDTQYF. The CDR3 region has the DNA TGTGCCAGCAGCGCAGTCCCTAGTTCTGATACGCAGTATTTT.

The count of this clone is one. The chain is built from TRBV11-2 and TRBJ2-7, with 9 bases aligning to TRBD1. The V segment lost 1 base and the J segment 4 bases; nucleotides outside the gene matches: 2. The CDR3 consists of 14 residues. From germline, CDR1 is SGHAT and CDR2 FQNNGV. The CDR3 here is CASSLGQGGYEQYF. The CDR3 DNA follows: TGTGCCAGCAGCTTAGGACAGGGGGGGTACGAGCAGTACTTC.

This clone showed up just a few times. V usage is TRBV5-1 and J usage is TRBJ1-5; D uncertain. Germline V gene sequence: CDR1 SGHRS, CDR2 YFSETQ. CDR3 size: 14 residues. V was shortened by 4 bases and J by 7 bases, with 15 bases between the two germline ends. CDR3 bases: TGCGCCAGCAGCCTTGGTACGGGAGGGCAGCCCCAGCATTTT. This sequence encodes CASSLGTGGQPQHF.

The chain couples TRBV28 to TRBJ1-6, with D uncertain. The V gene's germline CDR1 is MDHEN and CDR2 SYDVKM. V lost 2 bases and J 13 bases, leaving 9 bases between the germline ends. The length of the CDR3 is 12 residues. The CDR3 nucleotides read TGTGCCAGCAGTTTAGGCGGGTTGCCCCTCCACTTT. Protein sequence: CASSLGGLPLHF. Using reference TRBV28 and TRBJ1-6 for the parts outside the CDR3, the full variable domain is DVKVTQSSRYLVKRTGEKVFLECVQDMDHENMFWYRQDPGLGLRLIYFSYDVKMKEKGDIPEGYSVSREKKERFSLILESASTNQTSMYLCASSLGGLPLHFGNGTRLTVT.

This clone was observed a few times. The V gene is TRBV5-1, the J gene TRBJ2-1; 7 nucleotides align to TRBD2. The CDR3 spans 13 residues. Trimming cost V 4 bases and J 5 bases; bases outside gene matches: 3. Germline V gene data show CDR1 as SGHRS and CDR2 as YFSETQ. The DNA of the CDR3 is TGCGCCAGCAGCCCTAGCGGTAACAATGAGCAGTTCTTC. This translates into CASSPSGNNEQFF.

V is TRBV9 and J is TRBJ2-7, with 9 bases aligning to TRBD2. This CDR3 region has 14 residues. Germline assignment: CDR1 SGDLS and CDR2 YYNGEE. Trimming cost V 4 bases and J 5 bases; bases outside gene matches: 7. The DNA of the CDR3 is TGTGCCAGCAGCTCAAGACTAGCGGAGGACGAGCAGTACTTC. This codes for CASSSRLAEDEQYF.

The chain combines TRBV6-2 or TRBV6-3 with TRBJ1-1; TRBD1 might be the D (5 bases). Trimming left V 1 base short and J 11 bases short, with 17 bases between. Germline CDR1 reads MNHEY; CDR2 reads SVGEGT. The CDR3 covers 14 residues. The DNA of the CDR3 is TGTGCCAGCAGTTACTACAGGCCGAACCTGCTGGCTTTCTTT. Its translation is CASSYYRPNLLAFF.

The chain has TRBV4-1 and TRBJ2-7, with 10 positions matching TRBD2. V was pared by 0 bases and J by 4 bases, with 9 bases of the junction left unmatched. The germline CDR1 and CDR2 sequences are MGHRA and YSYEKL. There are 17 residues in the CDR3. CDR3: CASSQDLGLAGEYEQYF. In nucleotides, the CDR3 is TGCGCCAGCAGCCAAGATCTCGGCCTAGCGGGAGAATACGAGCAGTACTTC.

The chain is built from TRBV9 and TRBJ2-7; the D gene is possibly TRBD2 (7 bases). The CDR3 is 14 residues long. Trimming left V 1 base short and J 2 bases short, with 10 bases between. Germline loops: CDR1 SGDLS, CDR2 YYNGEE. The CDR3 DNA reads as TGTGCCAGCAGCGTACAGCGGGACACCTACGAGCAGTACTTC. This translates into CASSVQRDTYEQYF.

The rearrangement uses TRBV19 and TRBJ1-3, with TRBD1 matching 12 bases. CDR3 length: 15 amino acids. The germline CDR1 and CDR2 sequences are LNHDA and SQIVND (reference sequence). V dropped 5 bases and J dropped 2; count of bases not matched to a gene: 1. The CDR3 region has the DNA TGTGCCAGTAGTTGGGACAGGGGGCCTGGAAACACCATATATTTT. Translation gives CASSWDRGPGNTIYF.

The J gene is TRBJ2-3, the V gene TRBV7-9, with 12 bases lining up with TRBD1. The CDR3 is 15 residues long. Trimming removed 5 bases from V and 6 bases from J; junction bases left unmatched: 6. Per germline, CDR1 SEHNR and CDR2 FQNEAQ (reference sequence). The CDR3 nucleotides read TGTGCCAGCAGCACGGGACAGGGGGCGAGGGATACGCAGTATTTT. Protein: CASSTGQGARDTQYF.

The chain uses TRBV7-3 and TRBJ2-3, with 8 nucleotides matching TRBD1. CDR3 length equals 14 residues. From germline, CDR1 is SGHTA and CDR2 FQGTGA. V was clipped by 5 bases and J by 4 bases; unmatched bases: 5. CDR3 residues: CASSLDREADTQYF. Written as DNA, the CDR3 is TGTGCCAGCAGCCTGGACAGGGAGGCAGATACGCAGTATTTT. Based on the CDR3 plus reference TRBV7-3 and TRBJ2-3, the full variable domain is GAGVSQTPSNKVTEKGKYVELRCDPISGHTALYWYRQSLGQGPEFLIYFQGTGAADDSGLPNDRFFAVRPEGSVSTLKIQRTERGDSAVYLCASSLDREADTQYFGPGTRLTVL.